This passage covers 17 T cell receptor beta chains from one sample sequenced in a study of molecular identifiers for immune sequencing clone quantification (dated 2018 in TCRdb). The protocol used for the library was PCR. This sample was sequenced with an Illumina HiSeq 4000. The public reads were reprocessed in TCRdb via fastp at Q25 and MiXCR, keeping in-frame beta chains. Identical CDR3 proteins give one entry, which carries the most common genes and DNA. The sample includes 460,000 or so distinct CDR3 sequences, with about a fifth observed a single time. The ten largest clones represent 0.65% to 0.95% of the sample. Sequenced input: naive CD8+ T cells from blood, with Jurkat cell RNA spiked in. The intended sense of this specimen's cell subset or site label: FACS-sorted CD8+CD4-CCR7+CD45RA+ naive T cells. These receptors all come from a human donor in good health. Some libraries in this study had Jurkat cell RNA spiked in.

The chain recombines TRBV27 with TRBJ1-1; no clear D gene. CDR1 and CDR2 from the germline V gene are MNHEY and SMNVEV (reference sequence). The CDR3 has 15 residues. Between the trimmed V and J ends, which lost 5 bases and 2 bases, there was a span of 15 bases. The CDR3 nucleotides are TGTGCCAGCAGTCCTCGGACTGTAATAAACACTGAAGCTTTCTTT. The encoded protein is CASSPRTVINTEAFF.

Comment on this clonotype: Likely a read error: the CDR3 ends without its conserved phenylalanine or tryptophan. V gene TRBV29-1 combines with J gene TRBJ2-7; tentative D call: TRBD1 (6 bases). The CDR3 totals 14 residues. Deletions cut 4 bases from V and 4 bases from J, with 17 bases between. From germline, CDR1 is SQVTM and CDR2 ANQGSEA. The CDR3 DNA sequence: TGCAGCGTTGTTTTCTCTGGCAGGGGTTACGAGCAGTACTCC. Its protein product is CSVVFSGRGYEQYS.

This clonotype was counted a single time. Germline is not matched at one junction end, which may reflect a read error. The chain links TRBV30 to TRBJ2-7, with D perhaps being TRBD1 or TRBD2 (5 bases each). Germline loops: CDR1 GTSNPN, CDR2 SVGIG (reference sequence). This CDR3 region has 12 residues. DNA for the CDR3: TGTGCCTGGAGTGGGGGGACCTACGAGCAGTGCTTC. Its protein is CAWSGGTYEQCF.

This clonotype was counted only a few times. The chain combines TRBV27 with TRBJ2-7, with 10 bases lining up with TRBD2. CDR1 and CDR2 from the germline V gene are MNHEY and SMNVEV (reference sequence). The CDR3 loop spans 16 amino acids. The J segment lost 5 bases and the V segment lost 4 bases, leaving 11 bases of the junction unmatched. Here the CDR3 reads CASSSEPSGRTDEQYF. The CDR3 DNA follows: TGTGCCAGCAGTTCGGAACCTAGCGGGAGAACGGACGAGCAGTACTTC.

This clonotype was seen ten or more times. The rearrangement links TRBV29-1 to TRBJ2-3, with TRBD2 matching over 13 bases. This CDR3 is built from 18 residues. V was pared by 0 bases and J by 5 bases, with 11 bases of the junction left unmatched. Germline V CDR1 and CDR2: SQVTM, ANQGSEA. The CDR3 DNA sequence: TGCAGCGTTGAAGACCTAATCGGACTAGCGGGGGACGGAGATACGCAGTATTTT. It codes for CSVEDLIGLAGDGDTQYF.

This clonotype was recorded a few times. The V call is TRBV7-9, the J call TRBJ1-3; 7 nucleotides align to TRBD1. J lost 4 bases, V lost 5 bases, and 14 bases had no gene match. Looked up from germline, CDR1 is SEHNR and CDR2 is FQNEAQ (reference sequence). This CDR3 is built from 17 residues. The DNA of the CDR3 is TGTGCCAGCAGCCAAGTCACAGGGGCCTATTTCGGAAACACCATATATTTT. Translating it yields CASSQVTGAYFGNTIYF.

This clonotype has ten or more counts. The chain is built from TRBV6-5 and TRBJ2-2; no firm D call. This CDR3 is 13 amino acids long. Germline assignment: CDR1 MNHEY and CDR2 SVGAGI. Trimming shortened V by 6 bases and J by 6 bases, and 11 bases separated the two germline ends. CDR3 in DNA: TGTGCCAGCAGCCCCCGGTCAGCCGGGGAGCTGTTTTTT. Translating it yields CASSPRSAGELFF.

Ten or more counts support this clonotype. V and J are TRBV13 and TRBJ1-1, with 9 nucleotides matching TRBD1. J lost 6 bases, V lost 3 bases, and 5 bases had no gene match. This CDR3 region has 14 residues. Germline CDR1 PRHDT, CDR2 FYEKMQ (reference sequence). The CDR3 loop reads CASSFGQGIAEAFF. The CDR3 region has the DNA TGTGCCAGCAGCTTCGGACAGGGGATCGCTGAAGCTTTCTTT.

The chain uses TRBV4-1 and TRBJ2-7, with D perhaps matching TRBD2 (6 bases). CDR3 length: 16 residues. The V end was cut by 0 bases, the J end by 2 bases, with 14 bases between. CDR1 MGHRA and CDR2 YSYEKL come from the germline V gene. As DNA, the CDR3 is TGCGCCAGCAGCCAAGACCTCGCTAGCGCAACCTACGAGCAGTACTTC. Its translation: CASSQDLASATYEQYF.

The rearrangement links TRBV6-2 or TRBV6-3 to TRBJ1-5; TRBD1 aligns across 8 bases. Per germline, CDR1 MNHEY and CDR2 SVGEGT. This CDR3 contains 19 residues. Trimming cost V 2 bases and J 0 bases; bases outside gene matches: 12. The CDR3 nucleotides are TGTGCCAGCAGTTACCTCGCGACAGGGGAGGATTATAGCAATCAGCCCCAGCATTTT. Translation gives CASSYLATGEDYSNQPQHF.

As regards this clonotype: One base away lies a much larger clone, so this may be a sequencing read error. The CDR3 spells CAGSLLAEDQETQYF. The CDR3 DNA reads TGTGCCGGCAGCTTACTAGCGGAGGACCAAGAGACCCAGTACTTC. The chain is built from TRBV7-2 and TRBJ2-5; TRBD2 aligns across 8 bases. This CDR3 is built from 15 residues. CDR1 and CDR2 from the germline V gene are SGHTA and FQGNSA.

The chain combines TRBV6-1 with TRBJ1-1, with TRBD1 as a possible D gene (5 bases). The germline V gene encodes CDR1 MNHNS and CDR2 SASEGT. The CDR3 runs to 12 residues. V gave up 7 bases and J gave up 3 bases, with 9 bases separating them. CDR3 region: CASKGWYTEAFF. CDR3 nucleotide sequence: TGTGCCAGCAAGGGGTGGTACACTGAAGCTTTCTTT.

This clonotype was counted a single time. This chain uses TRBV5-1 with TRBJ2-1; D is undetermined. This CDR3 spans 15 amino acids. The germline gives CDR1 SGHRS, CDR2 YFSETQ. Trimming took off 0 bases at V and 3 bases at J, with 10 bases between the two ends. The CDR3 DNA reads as TGCGCCAGCAGCTTGGCTGGGCCCGGCTACAATGAGCAGTTCTTC. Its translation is CASSLAGPGYNEQFF.

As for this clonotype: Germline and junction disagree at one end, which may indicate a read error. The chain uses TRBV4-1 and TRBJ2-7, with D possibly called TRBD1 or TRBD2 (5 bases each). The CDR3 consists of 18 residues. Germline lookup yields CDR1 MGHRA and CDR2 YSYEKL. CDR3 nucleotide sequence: TGCGCCAACAGCCAAGGCTCGGGTACGGGACGGATCTCCTACGAGCAGTACTTC. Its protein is CANSQGSGTGRISYEQYF.

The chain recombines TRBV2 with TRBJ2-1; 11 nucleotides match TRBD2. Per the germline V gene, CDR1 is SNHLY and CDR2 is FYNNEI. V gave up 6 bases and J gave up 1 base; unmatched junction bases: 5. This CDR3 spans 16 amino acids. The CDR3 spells CASRAASGRSYNEQFF. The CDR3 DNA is TGTGCCAGCAGAGCGGCTAGCGGGAGGTCCTACAATGAGCAGTTCTTC.

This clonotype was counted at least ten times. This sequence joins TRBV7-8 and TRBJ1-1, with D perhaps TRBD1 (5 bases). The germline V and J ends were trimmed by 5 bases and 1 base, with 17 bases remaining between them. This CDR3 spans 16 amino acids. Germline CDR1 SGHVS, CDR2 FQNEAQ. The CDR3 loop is CASSPLWTLQNTEAFF. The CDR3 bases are TGTGCCAGCAGCCCCCTCTGGACACTTCAGAACACTGAAGCTTTCTTT.

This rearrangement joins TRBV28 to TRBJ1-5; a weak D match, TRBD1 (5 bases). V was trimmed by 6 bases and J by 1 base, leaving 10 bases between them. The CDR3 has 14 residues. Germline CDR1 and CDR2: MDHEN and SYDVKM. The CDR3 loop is CASRFRGSNQPQHF. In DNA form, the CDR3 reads TGTGCCAGCAGGTTTCGGGGCAGCAATCAGCCCCAGCATTTT.